Presented here are 7 T cell receptor beta chains from one specimen sequenced in a study of blood T cell repertoires in COVID-19. Only in-frame clones appear in the TCRdb table, and some are missing; sequencing was by immunoSEQ multiplex PCR. The sample has some 110,000 clones; more than 80% are singletons. Sequencing was performed on peripheral blood. All receptors come from a woman in her 70s with acute or convalescent COVID-19.

This clone was found a few times. The junction departs from germline at one end; a sequencing error may be responsible. This chain joins TRBV7-2 and TRBJ1-2; unclear D gene. The CDR3 has 14 amino acids. Per germline, CDR1 SGHTA and CDR2 FQGNSA. The CDR3 DNA follows: TGTGCCAGCAGCGTAGCCTCAGATCACTATGGCTACACCTTC. This translates into CASSVASDHYGYTF. The full variable domain, in which reference TRBV7-2 and TRBJ1-2 provide the parts outside the CDR3, is GAGVSQSPSNKVTEKGKDVELRCDPISGHTALYWYRQSLGQGLEFLIYFQGNSAPDKSGLPSDRFSAERTGGSVSTLTIQRTQQEDSAVYLCASSVASDHYGYTFGSGTRLTVV.

In its sample, this clone was seen once. The CDR3 bases are TGTGCCAGCAGTGCCGGACTCCTCGAGGGAGAGACCCAGTACTTC. It yields the protein CASSAGLLEGETQYF. The rearrangement uses TRBV2 and TRBJ2-5; D may be TRBD2 (5 bases). CDR3 length equals 15 residues. V was pared by 4 bases and J by 4 bases, with 16 bases between. The germline gives CDR1 SNHLY, CDR2 FYNNEI. Full variable domain (remainder filled in from reference TRBV2 and TRBJ2-5): EPEVTQTPSHQVTQMGQEVILRCVPISNHLYFYWYRQILGQKVEFLVSFYNNEISEKSEIFDDQFSVERPDGSNFTLKIRSTKLEDSAMYFCASSAGLLEGETQYFGPGTRLLVL.

The V call is TRBV9, the J call TRBJ1-4, with 9 bases that match TRBD1. The CDR3 is 16 amino acids. The germline gives CDR1 SGDLS, CDR2 YYNGEE. V trimming: 1 base; J trimming: 4 bases; junction bases outside the gene matches: 5. The CDR3 region is CASSVTGQGLNEKLFF. Here the CDR3 DNA reads TGTGCCAGCAGCGTAACGGGACAGGGTCTTAATGAAAAACTGTTTTTT.

The chain recombines TRBV4-3 with TRBJ1-2; a possible D gene is TRBD1 (6 bases). V was shortened by 2 bases and J by 4 bases, with 8 bases between the two germline ends. In germline, CDR1 is LGHNA, CDR2 YSLEER. This CDR3 comprises 13 residues. CDR3 sequence reads: CASSQQGSYGYTF. Written as DNA, the CDR3 is TGCGCCAGCAGCCAACAGGGGAGCTATGGCTACACCTTC.

The chain has TRBV5-1 and TRBJ2-3, with TRBD1 matching over 7 bases. The CDR3 is 14 residues long. The J segment lost 2 bases and the V segment lost 2 bases, leaving 2 bases of the junction unmatched. Germline CDR1 is SGHRS and CDR2 is YFSETQ. In DNA form, the CDR3 reads TGCGCCAGCAGCTTCGACAGGGACACAGATACGCAGTATTTT. Translating gives CASSFDRDTDTQYF.

V usage is TRBV9 and J usage is TRBJ1-3; 11 positions match TRBD1. The V gene's germline CDR1 is SGDLS and CDR2 YYNGEE. The CDR3 extends over 14 amino acids. With 2 bases clipped from V and 8 bases from J, the junction kept 3 bases outside the gene matches. In DNA form, the CDR3 reads TGTGCCAGCAGCGTCGGACAGGGGGCCTACACCATATATTTT. Its translation is CASSVGQGAYTIYF.

This rearrangement joins TRBV28 to TRBJ1-4, with a possible D match to TRBD1 (6 bases). The CDR3 is 16 amino acids. V gave up 6 bases and J gave up 8 bases, with 22 bases separating them. CDR1 MDHEN and CDR2 SYDVKM come from the germline V gene. CDR3 loop: CASRHSGQGSSEKLFF. CDR3 DNA: TGTGCCAGCAGACATTCGGGGCAGGGGTCAAGCGAAAAACTGTTTTTT.